This record looks at one TCR beta chain sequence and its context. Its antigen is not identified. This specimen comes from a study of T cell responses to AZD1222 COVID-19 vaccine. Notes on the study in general: Clonal diversity was possibly underestimated, and white British individuals and females predominated among donors. Targeting of unmutated variant regions was reportedly seen in nearly half of spike-specific TCRs. Just six AZD1222 recipients tested seropositive at baseline. There were repertoire samples only from the period after the peak T cell response.

CDR1 and CDR2 from the germline V gene are MDHEN and SYDVKM. CDR3 size: 12 residues. With V trimmed by 8 bases and J by 4 bases, 4 bases remained unmatched. Assay used: immunoSEQ multiplex PCR; TCRdb lists only in-frame clones, some missing. The repertoire holds more than 100,000 clones, with about 88% as singletons. The chain links TRBV28 to TRBJ2-5, with TRBD1 matching over 7 bases. The starting material was peripheral blood, obtained on day 0 of AZD1222 vaccination. This TCR was sampled from an adult in good health. In DNA, the CDR3 is TGTGCCAGCCGGACAGGAGGAGAGACCCAGTACTTC. Amino acids: CASRTGGETQYF.